These 23 T cell receptor beta chains share one sample of origin, sequenced in a study of breast tumors, draining lymph nodes, adjacent tissues. TCRdb processed the multiplex PCR reads anew with MiXCR; each CDR3 protein has one entry. The table has 200,000 or so distinct CDR3 sequences, around a third seen once; the top ten hold 4% to 5.5%. Samples came from axillary lymph nodes draining the breast cancer. Sequenced: axillary lymph node tissue. The receptors come from a female donor with breast cancer. Some clones in this sample may be carry-over from other donors' samples.

The rearrangement joins TRBV18 to TRBJ1-1; tentatively, D is TRBD1 (5 bases). Germline CDR1 KGHSH, CDR2 LQKENI. Trimming took 6 bases from V and 1 from J, leaving 12 bases between them. The CDR3 is made up of 14 amino acids. This chain's CDR3 is CASSPGQGNTEAFF. CDR3 DNA sequence: TGTGCCAGCTCCCCGGGGCAGGGGAACACTGAAGCTTTCTTT.

The chain employs TRBV24-1 and TRBJ2-7; 11 bases fit TRBD2. Germline V gene data show CDR1 as KGHDR and CDR2 as SFDVKD. This CDR3 contains 14 residues. DNA for the CDR3: TGTGCACCAACTACTAGCGGGGGTCGTTACGAGCAGTACTTC. Translating gives CAPTTSGGRYEQYF.

With regard to this clonotype: This may stem from a read error, because a much larger clone lies one nucleotide away. The chain employs TRBV20-1 and TRBJ2-1; TRBD2 aligns across 7 bases. This CDR3 has 14 amino acids. Germline loops: CDR1 DFQATT, CDR2 SNEGSKA (reference sequence). The CDR3 loop reads CSAVGLGSYTEQFF. CDR3 bases: TGCAGTGCTGTAGGACTAGGCAGTTACACTGAGCAGTTCTTC.

The sample holds many counts of this clonotype. V gene TRBV19 combines with J gene TRBJ2-1; perhaps TRBD2 as D (6 bases). The V end was cut by 1 base, the J end by 9 bases, with 13 bases between. CDR3 length: 14 residues. CDR1 LNHDA and CDR2 SQIVND come from the germline V gene (reference sequence). Here the CDR3 DNA reads TGTGCCAGTAGTATAGGACTTATGGGGGGTGAGCAGTTCTTC. It specifies CASSIGLMGGEQFF.

This clonotype was seen many times. The CDR3 region has the DNA TGTGCCTGGAGTGTAGGGACAGGGAACTATGGCTACACCTTC. It specifies CAWSVGTGNYGYTF. The chain links TRBV30 to TRBJ1-2, with 9 bases aligning to TRBD1. This CDR3 has 14 amino acids. Looked up from germline, CDR1 is GTSNPN and CDR2 is SVGIG (reference sequence). The V gene end was trimmed by 0 bases and the J gene end by 2 bases; junction bases not matched to a gene: 1.

On this clonotype: Because it lacks the conserved phenylalanine or tryptophan at the end, this CDR3 is likely a read error. V usage is TRBV6-2 or TRBV6-3 and J usage is TRBJ2-1, with 9 bases identical to TRBD2. V shed 2 bases, J shed 4 bases, and the junction held 6 bases outside the gene matches. Germline CDR1 MNHEY, CDR2 SVGEGT. The CDR3 has 16 residues. The chain's CDR3 is CASSYGLAPLYNEQFL. In nucleotides, the CDR3 is TGTGCCAGCAGTTACGGACTAGCGCCGCTTTACAATGAGCAGTTCCTC.

The sample holds many counts of this clonotype. The chain recombines TRBV5-1 with TRBJ2-1; either TRBD1 or TRBD2 may fit D (5 bases each). V dropped 0 bases and J dropped 0 bases, with 10 bases sitting between them. CDR3 length: 16 residues. Per germline, CDR1 SGHRS and CDR2 YFSETQ. The CDR3 DNA sequence: TGCGCCAGCAGCTTGGCCGAGGGGTACTCCTACAATGAGCAGTTCTTC. Protein product: CASSLAEGYSYNEQFF.

This clonotype was seen repeatedly, ten times or more. The chain employs TRBV2 and TRBJ2-7; perhaps TRBD1 as D (6 bases). V lost 6 bases and J 4 bases, leaving 16 bases between the germline ends. Germline CDR1 and CDR2: SNHLY and FYNNEI. This CDR3 contains 14 residues. The CDR3 DNA reads as TGTGCCAGCAGCGGCCTTGGCAGGGGTTACGAGCAGTACTTC. Amino acids: CASSGLGRGYEQYF.

This clonotype was counted ten times or more. The genes are TRBV15 and TRBJ2-5; D possibly corresponds to TRBD1 (5 bases). Deletions cut 2 bases from V and 4 bases from J, with 8 bases between. CDR3 length: 13 amino acids. The V gene's germline CDR1 is LNHNV and CDR2 YYDKDF (reference sequence). Here the CDR3 DNA reads TGTGCCACCAGCAGAACCCAGGGAGAGACCCAGTACTTC. Translating it yields CATSRTQGETQYF.

As concerns this clonotype: A read error may explain this, as a much larger clone is one base away. The conserved phenylalanine or tryptophan is not found at the CDR3 terminus, so this likely reflects a read error. The CDR3 region is CSQGGETQYS. As DNA, the CDR3 is TGCAGTCAAGGGGGGGAGACCCAGTACTCC. The chain is built from TRBV20-1 and TRBJ2-5; D is perhaps TRBD1 or TRBD2 (6 bases each). CDR3 length equals 10 residues. The ends were cut back, 8 bases at V and 5 bases at J, with 9 bases in the middle. Germline loops: CDR1 DFQATT, CDR2 SNEGSKA (reference sequence).

The table lists this clonotype with a few counts. This may be a read error, as it is one base from a much larger clone. CDR3 sequence: CSAQGGGYAF. The CDR3 DNA reads TGCAGTGCTCAGGGAGGTGGCTACGCCTTC. This sequence joins TRBV20-1 and TRBJ1-2, with D possibly being TRBD1 (5 bases). Per the germline V gene, CDR1 is DFQATT and CDR2 is SNEGSKA (reference sequence). There are 10 residues in the CDR3.

This clonotype was recorded at least ten times. The J gene is TRBJ1-4, the V gene TRBV5-1; weak D call: TRBD1 (6 bases). There are 13 residues in the CDR3. From germline, CDR1 is SGHRS and CDR2 YFSETQ. Between the trimmed V and J ends, which lost 3 bases and 13 bases, there was a span of 16 bases. CDR3 sequence reads: CASSSEEGEVLFF. The CDR3 bases are TGCGCCAGCAGCTCCGAAGAGGGGGAGGTACTGTTTTTT. The entire variable domain, with the rest obtained from reference TRBV5-1 and TRBJ1-4, is as follows: KAGVTQTPRYLIKTRGQQVTLSCSPISGHRSVSWYQQTPGQGLQFLFEYFSETQRNKGNFPGRFSGRQFSNSRSEMNVSTLELGDSALYLCASSSEEGEVLFFGSGTQLSVL.

This clonotype has more than one count but fewer than ten. One base away lies a much larger clone, so this may be a sequencing read error. The chain recombines TRBV6-2 or TRBV6-3 with TRBJ2-5; no definite D call. The CDR3 runs to 11 residues. V lost 5 bases, J lost 7 bases, and 8 bases lay in between. The germline V gene encodes CDR1 MNHEY and CDR2 SVGEGT. The CDR3, as DNA: TGTGCCAGCAGTCCCTTTGGGACCCAGTACTTC. It yields the protein CASSPFGTQYF.

This chain joins TRBV5-5 and TRBJ1-6; D perhaps matches TRBD1 (5 bases). V lost 1 base to trimming and J lost 10 bases, with 18 bases between them. The CDR3 sequence is 16 residues long. The germline V gene has CDR1 SGHKS and CDR2 YYEKEE (reference sequence). CDR3 loop: CASSLWAGHFSSPLHF. For the CDR3, the DNA is TGTGCCAGCAGCTTGTGGGCGGGGCACTTCTCCTCACCCCTCCACTTT.

V usage is TRBV11-2 and J usage is TRBJ1-2, with 9 nucleotides matching TRBD1. CDR1 is SGHAT, CDR2 FQNNGV, per germline. The junction had 12 bases not matched to a gene; V was cut back by 6 bases and J by 4 bases. The CDR3 contains 16 residues. CDR3 sequence: CASSARGDRATYGYTF. CDR3 coding DNA: TGTGCCAGCAGTGCGCGAGGGGACAGGGCCACCTATGGCTACACCTTC. The whole variable domain, remainder taken from reference TRBV11-2 and TRBJ1-2, is EAGVAQSPRYKIIEKRQSVAFWCNPISGHATLYWYQQILGQGPKLLIQFQNNGVVDDSQLPKDRFSAERLKGVDSTLKIQPAKLEDSAVYLCASSARGDRATYGYTFGSGTRLTVV.

Note on this clonotype: Just one base apart from a much larger clone, this may be a read error. The genes are TRBV6-5 and TRBJ2-2; TRBD1 aligns across 7 bases. The germline V gene has CDR1 MNHEY and CDR2 SVGAGI. V trimming: 5 bases; J trimming: 4 bases; junction bases outside the gene matches: 4. The CDR3 spans 14 residues. The CDR3 bases are TGTGCCAGCAGTACAGGGGTCTGCACCGGGGAGCTGTTTTTT. This encodes CASSTGVCTGELFF.

On this clonotype: This may come from a read error, since a much larger clone is one base off. The CDR3 region is CASSDSPQVGEQFF. DNA for the CDR3: TGTGCCAGCAGTGACTCGCCACAGGTTGGAGAGCAGTTCTTC. The chain combines TRBV6-5 with TRBJ2-1; maybe TRBD1 (5 bases). There are 14 residues in the CDR3. Germline V CDR1 and CDR2: MNHEY, SVGAGI.

This clonotype was recorded at least ten times. J is TRBJ1-2 and V is TRBV12-3 or TRBV12-4; TRBD1 is a possible D gene (5 bases). Trimming cost V 8 bases and J 7 bases, with 14 bases left between them. This CDR3 is 12 amino acids long. CDR3 DNA: TGTGCCAGCGCTGCGGGGGTTGGTGGCTACACCTTC. As protein: CASAAGVGGYTF.

In this sample, this clonotype turned up many times. The chain carries TRBV6-5 and TRBJ2-7; 8 bases map to TRBD2. The CDR3 has 15 amino acids. J gave up 1 base and V 7 bases, and 9 bases lay outside the gene matches. In germline, CDR1 is MNHEY, CDR2 SVGAGI. The CDR3 DNA reads TGTGCCAGCAATAGTGCGGGAGGAGGGTCCTACGAGCAGTACTTC. Amino acids: CASNSAGGGSYEQYF.

This clonotype has only a few counts. The chain links TRBV6-5 to TRBJ2-7, with D perhaps being TRBD1 or TRBD2 (5 bases each). CDR1 and CDR2 from the germline V gene are MNHEY and SVGAGI. This CDR3 spans 15 amino acids. V was clipped by 5 bases and J by 3 bases, with 17 bases between them. CDR3 residues: CASSPPGTTLYEQYF. CDR3 nucleotide sequence: TGTGCCAGCAGTCCCCCCGGGACCACTCTCTACGAGCAGTACTTC.

This clonotype was seen ten or more times. V gene TRBV3-1 combines with J gene TRBJ1-3, with TRBD1 as a possible D gene (6 bases). CDR3 length equals 17 residues. With 4 bases removed from V and 2 bases from J, the gap between germline ends came to 18 bases. Per germline, CDR1 LGHDT and CDR2 YNNKEL (reference sequence). The CDR3 DNA reads TGTGCCAGCAGCCTCTTCGGACAGCCAGGCCCTGGAAACACCATATATTTT. Encoded protein: CASSLFGQPGPGNTIYF.

The table lists this clonotype with a few counts. The chain joins TRBV24-1 to TRBJ2-5; TRBD1 is a possible D gene (8 bases). The germline CDR1 and CDR2 sequences are KGHDR and SFDVKD. This CDR3 is 17 amino acids long. V shed 3 bases and J shed 5 bases, with 21 bases lying between them. CDR3 bases: TGTGCCACCAGTGATCGCAACAGGGGGGGGGGTAGCGAGACCCAGTACTTC. This codes for CATSDRNRGGGSETQYF.

In its sample, this clonotype was seen many times. The chain carries TRBV5-4 and TRBJ2-7; 11 positions agree with TRBD1. In germline, CDR1 is SGHNT, CDR2 YYREEE (reference sequence). The CDR3 covers 15 residues. V trimming: 4 bases; J trimming: 4 bases; junction bases outside the gene matches: 7. The CDR3 region has the DNA TGTGCCAGCAGCCACGGCCGGGACAGGGGGTACGAGCAGTACTTC. It specifies CASSHGRDRGYEQYF.